These 29 T cell receptor beta chains share one sample of origin, sequenced in a study of CD8 T cells in ankylosing spondylitis. TCRdb called the 5' RACE reads again in MiXCR, with one record for every CDR3 protein. Of approximately 350,000 distinct CDR3 sequences listed, 20% to 25% are singletons. Sequencing used blood, either unsorted or a sorted T cell fraction (not recorded which). Every receptor here comes from a male donor with ankylosing spondylitis or in good health (not recorded which).

The table lists this clonotype with a few counts. V is TRBV20-1 and J is TRBJ2-7, with 7 bases fitting TRBD1. The CDR3 extends over 14 amino acids. Per the germline V gene, CDR1 is DFQATT and CDR2 is SNEGSKA (reference sequence). V shed 0 bases and J 3 bases; nucleotides not matched to a gene: 5. The CDR3 is CSARDLQGNYEQYF. The CDR3 bases are TGCAGTGCTAGAGATCTACAGGGGAACTACGAGCAGTACTTC.

Only a few counts were recorded for this clonotype. V is TRBV28 and J is TRBJ2-1; 8 positions agree with TRBD2. This CDR3 contains 14 residues. Trimming at V came to 4 bases and at J to 7 bases, leaving 6 bases not matched to a gene. Looked up from germline, CDR1 is MDHEN and CDR2 is SYDVKM. The CDR3 nucleotides are TGTGCCAGCAGTTCCGGGACTAGTAGGAATGAGCAGTTCTTC. Its protein product is CASSSGTSRNEQFF.

This chain links TRBV28 with TRBJ2-6; tentative D call: TRBD2 (7 bases). The CDR3 covers 18 residues. Germline V gene data show CDR1 as MDHEN and CDR2 as SYDVKM. The ends were cut back, 6 bases at V and 2 bases at J, with 20 bases in the middle. This CDR3 reads CASSTPVRGGTGANVLTF. The CDR3 coding sequence is TGTGCCAGCAGCACCCCCGTTAGGGGGGGGACTGGGGCCAACGTCCTGACTTTC.

The chain couples TRBV2 to TRBJ2-3, with D possibly matching TRBD2 (5 bases). From germline, CDR1 is SNHLY and CDR2 FYNNEI. The CDR3 spans 14 residues. Trimming stripped 3 bases from V and 4 bases from J, with 11 bases between. Written as DNA, the CDR3 is TGTGCCAGCAGTGACGAGCCAGCGGCAGATACGCAGTATTTT. It translates to CASSDEPAADTQYF.

The CDR3: CASSLTTSFSYGYTF. Written as DNA, the CDR3 is TGTGCCAGCAGCTTGACGACAAGTTTCTCCTATGGCTACACCTTC. The rearrangement uses TRBV5-4 and TRBJ1-2; D unresolved. The V and J ends lost 1 base and 4 bases respectively, with 14 bases between them. This CDR3 has 15 amino acids. The germline V gene has CDR1 SGHNT and CDR2 YYREEE (reference sequence).

This clonotype was observed a few times. CDR3 region: CASSFKAPGSSYEQYF. CDR3 in DNA: TGTGCCAGCAGTTTTAAGGCTCCGGGGTCTAGCTACGAGCAGTACTTC. V gene TRBV28 combines with J gene TRBJ2-7; the D gene is possibly TRBD2 (5 bases). The V gene lost 3 bases and the J gene lost 3 bases, with 18 bases spanning the gap. The CDR3 is 16 residues long. CDR1 is MDHEN, CDR2 SYDVKM, per germline. The complete variable domain, with remaining parts taken from reference TRBV28 and TRBJ2-7, reads DVKVTQSSRYLVKRTGEKVFLECVQDMDHENMFWYRQDPGLGLRLIYFSYDVKMKEKGDIPEGYSVSREKKERFSLILESASTNQTSMYLCASSFKAPGSSYEQYFGPGTRLTVT.

This clonotype was seen a few times. V usage is TRBV12-3 or TRBV12-4 and J usage is TRBJ2-3; TRBD1 matches 7 bases. With 8 bases clipped from V and 4 bases from J, the junction kept 27 bases outside the gene matches. The CDR3 is made up of 20 amino acids. In DNA, the CDR3 is TGTGCCAGCCCAAAGGCTTGGTCGAGGCAGGAGACAGGGTTCGCAGATACGCAGTATTTT. This codes for CASPKAWSRQETGFADTQYF.

A few counts support this clonotype. CDR3 DNA sequence: TGTGCCAGCAGCCCCTGGGGCGACACCGGGGAGCTGTTTTTT. Protein: CASSPWGDTGELFF. V and J are TRBV12-3 or TRBV12-4 and TRBJ2-2; the D gene is possibly TRBD1 (5 bases). The V gene lost 6 bases and the J gene lost 3 bases, with 11 bases spanning the gap. The CDR3 runs 14 residues.

This clonotype has only a few counts. The chain couples TRBV18 to TRBJ2-7; D gene ambiguous. This CDR3 region has 15 residues. CDR1 and CDR2 (germline): KGHSH, LQKENI. V was cut by 6 bases and J by 5 bases, with 20 bases left in between. The CDR3 DNA reads TGTGCCAGCTCCCACCCTTACCACCCACTTAACGAGCAGTACTTC. This encodes CASSHPYHPLNEQYF.

In this sample, this clonotype turned up many times. The V call is TRBV12-3 or TRBV12-4, the J call TRBJ2-5; D call uncertain. The V gene lost 6 bases and the J gene lost 2 bases, with 10 bases spanning the gap. This CDR3 spans 13 amino acids. DNA for the CDR3: TGTGCCAGCAGGAGGCTAACACAAGAGACCCAGTACTTC. It is translated as CASRRLTQETQYF.

J is TRBJ2-7 and V is TRBV12-3 or TRBV12-4; no clear D. V was trimmed by 3 bases and J by 6 bases, leaving 6 bases between them. The CDR3 covers 11 residues. The CDR3 protein is CASSFRSEQYF. The CDR3 bases are TGTGCCAGCAGTTTTAGGAGCGAGCAGTACTTC.

This clonotype was counted only a few times. CDR3 coding DNA: TGCAGTGCTAGAACGGACACGAACACCGGGGAGCTGTTTTTT. It yields the protein CSARTDTNTGELFF. The gene calls are TRBV20-1 and TRBJ2-2, with D perhaps TRBD1 (5 bases). This CDR3 comprises 14 residues. Germline CDR1 is DFQATT and CDR2 is SNEGSKA (reference sequence). Deletions cut 2 bases from V and 0 bases from J, with 7 bases between.

In DNA, the CDR3 is TGTGCCAGCAGCCCCTTGGCCCCGACGGGCGACATTCAGTACTTC. Translation gives CASSPLAPTGDIQYF. The J gene is TRBJ2-4, the V gene TRBV12-3 or TRBV12-4; D ambiguous. The CDR3 is 15 amino acids. V was cut by 6 bases and J by 8 bases, with 20 bases left in between.

V and J are TRBV12-3 or TRBV12-4 and TRBJ1-1; D call uncertain. The length of the CDR3 is 11 residues. V lost 5 bases to trimming and J lost 4 bases, with 5 bases between them. The CDR3 loop is CASSRITEAFF. The CDR3 region has the DNA TGTGCCAGCAGTCGAATCACTGAAGCTTTCTTT.

This clonotype was seen a few times. The V gene is TRBV7-9, the J gene TRBJ2-5, with 8 positions matching TRBD1. Germline V lookup: CDR1 SEHNR, CDR2 FQNEAQ (reference sequence). Trimming removed 6 bases from V and 5 bases from J; junction bases left unmatched: 8. The CDR3 runs 14 residues. The CDR3 loop is CASSYDRGRETQYF. CDR3 sequence (DNA): TGTGCCAGCAGTTATGACAGGGGCAGGGAGACCCAGTACTTC.

This clonotype was seen at least ten times. V and J are TRBV6-1 and TRBJ2-1; the D gene is possibly TRBD2 (7 bases). The germline V and J ends were trimmed by 5 bases and 5 bases, with 22 bases remaining between them. The CDR3 sequence is 17 residues long. Germline CDR1 is MNHNS and CDR2 is SASEGT. CDR3 loop: CASSTLGVGGPNNEQFF. The CDR3 DNA follows: TGTGCCAGCAGTACCCTCGGGGTCGGGGGGCCGAACAATGAGCAGTTCTTC.

This clonotype was counted at least ten times. The chain is built from TRBV20-1 and TRBJ2-3; 11 bases are a match to TRBD2. Germline values: CDR1 DFQATT, CDR2 SNEGSKA (reference sequence). After removal of 6 bases from V and 3 bases from J, the junction contained 5 bases not matched to a gene. CDR3 length: 14 residues. Here the CDR3 reads CSASGTSGTDTQYF. The CDR3 bases are TGCAGTGCGAGCGGGACTAGCGGAACAGATACGCAGTATTTT.

The gene calls are TRBV10-3 and TRBJ1-1; D is uncertain. Germline values: CDR1 ENHRY, CDR2 SYGVKD. V shed 6 bases and J shed 3 bases, with 23 bases lying between them. The CDR3 has 17 amino acids. CDR3 amino acids: CAISPGDSPVADTEAFF. As DNA, the CDR3 is TGTGCCATCAGCCCCGGGGATTCCCCTGTCGCGGACACTGAAGCTTTCTTT.

V is TRBV2 and J is TRBJ1-5; D is undetermined. The CDR3 covers 15 residues. The germline CDR1 and CDR2 sequences are SNHLY and FYNNEI. V was pared by 4 bases and J by 3 bases, with 13 bases between. Here the CDR3 DNA reads TGTGCCAGCAGTGTAAGCCCTGGTCCCAATCAGCCCCAGCATTTT. Translating gives CASSVSPGPNQPQHF.

V usage is TRBV28 and J usage is TRBJ2-1; 13 nucleotides match TRBD2. The CDR3 totals 20 residues. The junction had 16 bases not matched to a gene; V was cut back by 4 bases and J by 4 bases. Germline V lookup: CDR1 MDHEN, CDR2 SYDVKM. The CDR3 spells CASSSKIGLAGVGAYNEQFF. The CDR3, as DNA: TGTGCCAGCAGTTCAAAAATAGGACTAGCGGGGGTGGGGGCTTACAATGAGCAGTTCTTC.

The rearrangement joins TRBV3-1 to TRBJ2-5; TRBD2 aligns across 13 bases. This CDR3 is 17 amino acids long. V was clipped by 0 bases and J by 4 bases; unmatched bases: 5. Germline CDR1 LGHDT, CDR2 YNNKEL (reference sequence). This CDR3 is CASSQDGTSGVGETQYF. The CDR3 coding sequence is TGTGCCAGCAGCCAAGATGGGACTAGCGGGGTGGGAGAGACCCAGTACTTC.

This sequence joins TRBV4-2 and TRBJ1-1; D may be TRBD1 (5 bases). Germline CDR1 LGHNA, CDR2 YNFKEQ. Trimming took off 0 bases at V and 6 bases at J, with 14 bases between the two ends. This CDR3 is built from 15 residues. The CDR3 loop is CASSQDRGGRAEAFF. The CDR3 bases are TGTGCCAGCAGCCAAGATCGTGGGGGACGGGCTGAAGCTTTCTTT.

J is TRBJ2-3 and V is TRBV2; no clear D gene. In germline, CDR1 is SNHLY, CDR2 FYNNEI. This CDR3 spans 14 amino acids. Trimming cost V 11 bases and J 4 bases, with 19 bases left between them. CDR3 nucleotide sequence: TGTGCCCTAACTCTCTCTGTGATGGCAGATACGCAGTATTTT. It codes for CALTLSVMADTQYF.

The chain employs TRBV12-3 or TRBV12-4 and TRBJ2-1, with 9 bases matching TRBD2. Germline trimming cut 3 bases from V and 3 bases from J; bases unmatched to any gene: 3. The CDR3 has 15 residues. CDR3 bases: TGTGCCAGCAGTTTCGGCGGGGGGGACTACAATGAGCAGTTCTTC. Translating it yields CASSFGGGDYNEQFF.

The V gene is TRBV29-1, the J gene TRBJ2-2; tentatively, D is TRBD1 (5 bases). Trimming removed 2 bases at V and 1 base at J, with 5 bases between. Germline loops: CDR1 SQVTM, CDR2 ANQGSEA. The CDR3 has 13 residues. The CDR3 DNA is TGCAGCGTTGAACAGGGGAACACCGGGGAGCTGTTTTTT. It translates to CSVEQGNTGELFF.

The sample holds a few counts of this clonotype. The gene calls are TRBV12-3 or TRBV12-4 and TRBJ1-1; TRBD1 is a possible D gene (5 bases). The CDR3 length is 15 residues. V was pared by 5 bases and J by 2 bases, with 15 bases between. The DNA for the CDR3 is TGTGCCAGCAGTACCCCCACGGGGGTTAACACTGAAGCTTTCTTT. It codes for CASSTPTGVNTEAFF.

There are a few counts of this clonotype. The chain couples TRBV20-1 to TRBJ1-6, with TRBD1 matching 8 bases. This CDR3 spans 18 amino acids. Germline V lookup: CDR1 DFQATT, CDR2 SNEGSKA (reference sequence). Trimming at V came to 0 bases and at J to 0 bases, leaving 7 bases not matched to a gene. CDR3 loop: CSARDLGQASSYNSPLHF. CDR3 DNA sequence: TGCAGTGCTAGAGATTTGGGACAGGCTAGCTCCTATAATTCACCCCTCCACTTT.

This clonotype has at least ten counts. The chain couples TRBV29-1 to TRBJ1-2, with D uncertain. This CDR3 is built from 11 residues. V dropped 6 bases and J dropped 8 bases, with 13 bases sitting between them. Germline V CDR1 and CDR2: SQVTM, ANQGSEA. The CDR3 loop reads CSVLTPPGYTF. The CDR3 DNA is TGCAGCGTATTGACTCCTCCGGGCTACACCTTC. The full variable domain, rest sourced from reference TRBV29-1 and TRBJ1-2, is SAVISQKPSRDICQRGTSLTIQCQVDSQVTMMFWYRQQPGQSLTLIATANQGSEATYESGFVIDKFPISRPNLTFSTLTVSNMSPEDSSIYLCSVLTPPGYTFGSGTRLTVV.

The chain carries TRBV29-1 and TRBJ2-2; D call uncertain. CDR1 and CDR2 (germline): SQVTM, ANQGSEA. The CDR3 consists of 13 residues. The CDR3 is CSSQNGNTGELFF. DNA of the CDR3: TGCAGTTCGCAGAACGGGAACACCGGGGAGCTGTTTTTT.